Below, 10 T cell receptor beta chains from the same sample are listed, as sequenced in a study of T cells expressing NK-cell markers. TCRdb re-called the 5' RACE reads; one entry per CDR3 protein, DNA not given. The sample has fewer than 550,000 distinct CDR3 sequences. The material sequenced was blood T cells: a sorted CD56 or NKG2C T cell subset, CD4+ or CD8+ T cells, or bulk PBMC T cells (not recorded which). The receptors were sampled from a woman between 45 and 60 years old in good health.

The chain links TRBV29-1 to TRBJ2-3; TCRdb's D gene call, TRBD2, goes unchecked for lack of DNA. The CDR3 runs to 18 residues. The germline gives CDR1 SQVTM, CDR2 ANQGSEA. CDR3 loop: CSVEDPFSTSGGTDTQYF.

This sequence joins TRBV9 and TRBJ2-5; TCRdb's D gene call, TRBD2, goes unchecked for lack of DNA. The CDR3 is 17 residues long. Germline V gene data show CDR1 as SGDLS and CDR2 as YYNGEE. CDR3 in amino acids: CASSPYSRTSIKGTQYF.

The chain is built from TRBV5-1 and TRBJ1-1; the TCRdb call, TRBD1, lacks DNA for checking. CDR3 size: 16 residues. The germline CDR1 and CDR2 sequences are SGHRS and YFSETQ. The CDR3 protein is CASSTNPQGVNTEAFF.

V and J are TRBV10-3 and TRBJ2-7; the D call of TRBD2 rests on TCRdb alone, since no DNA is present to check it. The germline gives CDR1 ENHRY, CDR2 SYGVKD. This CDR3 spans 13 amino acids. The CDR3 sequence is CAISYGGRDEQYF.

The genes are TRBV6-1 and TRBJ2-1; TCRdb's assignment of TRBD1 cannot be checked, as there is no DNA. The CDR3 runs 13 residues. Germline V lookup: CDR1 MNHNS, CDR2 SASEGT. Here the CDR3 reads CASTSPAYNEQFF.

The genes are TRBV10-3 and TRBJ1-2; no DNA is available, so the TRBD1 call from TCRdb remains unchecked. The V gene's germline CDR1 is ENHRY and CDR2 SYGVKD. The CDR3 has 13 residues. CDR3 region: CAIRQGQGYGYTF.

The chain carries TRBV5-1 and TRBJ2-4; no DNA is available, so the TRBD1 call from TCRdb remains unchecked. Looked up from germline, CDR1 is SGHRS and CDR2 is YFSETQ. The CDR3 is made up of 13 amino acids. The CDR3 spells CASSRDRGNIQYF.

The rearrangement joins TRBV12-3 or TRBV12-4 to TRBJ2-1. CDR3 length: 12 amino acids. The CDR3 here is CASNFEYNEQFF.

This chain joins TRBV15 and TRBJ1-1. The CDR3 contains 14 residues. Germline CDR1 LNHNV, CDR2 YYDKDF (reference sequence). This CDR3 is CATSRVSPNTEAFF.

This chain's CDR3 is CASRGGAPYNEQFF. This chain connects TRBV5-5 to TRBJ2-1. Germline V gives CDR1 SGHKS, CDR2 YYEKEE (reference sequence). This CDR3 has 14 residues. The complete variable domain, with remaining parts taken from reference TRBV5-5 and TRBJ2-1, reads DAGVTQSPTHLIKTRGQQVTLRCSPISGHKSVSWYQQVLGQGPQFIFQYYEKEERGRGNFPDRFSARQFPNYSSELNVNALLLGDSALYLCASRGGAPYNEQFFGPGTRLTVL.